A selection of T cell receptor beta chains follows, all from one sample in a study of blood T cell repertoires in COVID-19. The data were produced by immunoSEQ multiplex PCR, yet TCRdb's version contains in-frame clones alone and is incomplete. The data show 300,000 to 350,000 clones, around nine tenths seen once. The specimen was peripheral blood. The receptors were sampled from a woman aged 25 to 39 with COVID-19, enrolled during active disease. Both conserved end residues are part of each CDR3. Each record gives: V gene, J gene, clone size, D gene, CDR3 protein, CDR3 DNA. A D gene is named only where the DNA matches it firmly. Some rows mark clone size as missing; the rest say once, few, many or name a class of expanded clone.

TRBV18,TRBJ2-3,NA,NA,CASSPRGDGTDTQYF,TGTGCCAGCTCACCACGAGGAGACGGCACAGATACGCAGTATTTT
TRBV2,TRBJ1-4,NA,TRBD1,CASTIRGQFHEKLFF,TGTGCCAGCACCATCCGGGGACAGTTTCACGAAAAACTGTTTTTT
TRBV15,TRBJ2-1,NA,TRBD2,CATSRGGRLAGGLNEQFF,TGTGCCACCAGCAGAGGCGGTAGACTAGCGGGAGGGCTGAATGAGCAGTTCTTC
TRBV6-5,TRBJ1-5,NA,NA,CASKEGQNQPQHF,TGTGCCAGCAAAGAAGGACAAAATCAGCCCCAGCATTTT
TRBV9,TRBJ2-5,once,TRBD2,CASSAPLGLAGVEETQYF,TGTGCCAGCAGCGCTCCCCTTGGGCTAGCGGGAGTCGAGGAGACCCAGTACTTC
TRBV5-1,TRBJ2-1,NA,TRBD1,CASSSEGTADVEQFF,TGCGCCAGCAGCTCCGAAGGGACAGCGGACGTCGAGCAGTTCTTC
TRBV5-1,TRBJ2-3,NA,TRBD2,CASLAGGKDTQYF,TGCGCCAGCCTAGCGGGAGGAAAAGATACGCAGTATTTT
TRBV30,TRBJ1-1,NA,NA,CAWNRHRNTEAFF,TGTGCCTGGAATCGACACCGGAACACTGAAGCTTTCTTT
TRBV7-6,TRBJ2-1,NA,TRBD2,CASSPWTSGKSGVEFF,TGTGCCAGCAGCCCGTGGACTAGCGGGAAATCGGGGGTGGAGTTCTTC
TRBV24-1,TRBJ1-5,NA,NA,CATSDSAGASNQPQHF,TGTGCCACCAGTGATTCGGCAGGGGCGAGTAATCAGCCCCAGCATTTT
TRBV5-6,TRBJ2-1,NA,TRBD2,CASSFTSGTTSYNEQFF,TGTGCCAGCAGCTTCACTAGCGGGACCACATCCTACAATGAGCAGTTCTTC
TRBV6-6,TRBJ1-2,NA,TRBD1,CASRQLGQAASGYTF,TGTGCCAGCAGGCAGCTTGGACAGGCGGCTAGTGGCTACACCTTC
TRBV5-8,TRBJ2-7,NA,TRBD2,CASSSPAGLAAYEQYF,TGTGCCAGCAGCTCTCCCGCGGGACTAGCGGCCTACGAGCAGTACTTC
TRBV7-3,TRBJ1-1,NA,NA,CASSLNFGVEAFF,TGTGCCAGCAGCTTAAATTTCGGTGTTGAAGCTTTCTTT
TRBV7-9,TRBJ2-5,NA,TRBD2,CASSSLAGTQYF,TGTGCCAGCAGTTCCCTAGCGGGGACCCAGTACTTC
TRBV2,TRBJ2-3,NA,TRBD2,CAGGGGSDTQYF,TGTGCCGGCGGGGGGGGTTCAGATACGCAGTATTTT
TRBV6-5,TRBJ1-1,few,NA,CASSHNTEAFF,TGTGCCAGCAGTCATAACACTGAAGCTTTCTTT
TRBV6-2/TRBV6-3,TRBJ2-7,NA,NA,CASSSPNSYHEQYF,TGTGCCAGCAGTTCCCCCAACTCATACCACGAGCAGTACTTC
TRBV7-6,TRBJ2-3,NA,TRBD2,CASGRSGVSTDTQYF,TGTGCCAGCGGTCGTAGCGGGGTGAGCACAGATACGCAGTATTTT
TRBV27,TRBJ1-4,once,TRBD1,CASSRDRTGEKLFF,TGTGCCAGCAGTCGGGACAGGACTGGGGAAAAACTGTTTTTT
TRBV21-1,TRBJ1-5,NA,NA,CAIGSGKGLEALGNQPQHF,TGTGCCATCGGATCGGGGAAAGGCTTGGAGGCCCTTGGCAATCAGCCCCAGCATTTT
TRBV10-3,TRBJ2-1,few,NA,CAISAQGFSYNEQFF,TGTGCCATCAGCGCACAGGGATTCTCATACAATGAGCAGTTCTTC
TRBV6-2/TRBV6-3,TRBJ1-1,NA,TRBD1,CASSYRGQGNTEAFF,TGTGCCAGCAGTTACCGGGGACAGGGGAACACTGAAGCTTTCTTT
TRBV4-1,TRBJ1-3,NA,NA,CASSPGVYSGNTIYF,TGCGCCAGCAGCCCGGGGGTCTACTCTGGAAACACCATATATTTT
TRBV2,TRBJ2-5,NA,TRBD2,CASSDEVAGTEETQYF,TGTGCCAGCAGTGATGAGGTAGCGGGAACGGAAGAGACCCAGTACTTC
TRBV29-1,TRBJ1-4,NA,TRBD1,CSVLKGTGNEKLFF,TGCAGCGTCCTAAAAGGGACAGGTAATGAAAAACTGTTTTTT
TRBV6-5,TRBJ2-5,few,TRBD2,CASRREIQETQYF,TGTGCCAGCAGGCGGGAGATCCAAGAGACCCAGTACTTC
TRBV10-3,TRBJ1-3,NA,TRBD1,CAISEPGTGGGNTIYF,TGTGCCATCAGTGAACCCGGGACAGGGGGAGGAAACACCATATATTTT
TRBV11-2,TRBJ2-5,NA,NA,CASSLGGQAEETQYF,TGTGCCAGCAGCTTAGGGGGACAAGCCGAGGAGACCCAGTACTTC
TRBV9,TRBJ2-3,few,NA,CASSVGVISTDTQYF,TGTGCCAGCAGCGTAGGAGTTATTAGCACAGATACGCAGTATTTT
TRBV9,TRBJ2-1,NA,NA,CASSVSGNNEQFF,TGTGCCAGCAGCGTATCAGGGAACAATGAGCAGTTCTTC
TRBV28,TRBJ1-5,NA,NA,CASWGEGTSKPQHF,TGTGCCAGCTGGGGGGAGGGGACCTCCAAACCCCAGCATTTT
TRBV7-8,TRBJ1-2,once,TRBD1,CASSLGQGNGYTF,TGTGCCAGCAGCTTAGGACAGGGGAATGGCTACACCTTC
TRBV6-5,TRBJ1-1,few,NA,CASSQGPRENGFF,TGTGCCAGCAGTCAGGGCCCACGAGAGAATGGTTTCTTT
TRBV10-3,TRBJ2-5,NA,NA,CATLPGDREAAQYF,TGTGCCACCCTCCCGGGCGACAGGGAGGCGGCCCAGTACTTC
TRBV5-1,TRBJ2-7,NA,TRBD2,CASSLSTSGRGVDEQYF,TGCGCCAGCAGCCTGTCGACTAGCGGGAGGGGTGTCGACGAGCAGTACTTC
TRBV2,TRBJ1-6,once,NA,CASSVLGLGPEGNSPLHF,TGTGCCAGCAGTGTTCTCGGGTTAGGGCCGGAGGGAAATTCACCCCTCCACTTT
TRBV27,TRBJ2-6,NA,NA,CASSRLSAPLSGANVLTF,TGTGCCAGCAGCCGACTCTCGGCCCCCCTCTCTGGGGCCAACGTCCTGACTTTC
TRBV5-1,TRBJ1-2,NA,TRBD1,CASSDRRGLDYGYTF,TGCGCCAGCAGCGACCGCAGGGGGTTGGACTATGGCTACACCTTC
TRBV27,TRBJ2-7,NA,NA,CASGVGLRQYF,TGTGCCAGCGGGGTGGGGCTCAGGCAGTACTTC
TRBV19,TRBJ2-3,NA,NA,CASAGLTSTDTQYF,TGTGCCAGCGCGGGACTGACGAGCACAGATACGCAGTATTTT
TRBV7-2,TRBJ2-2,few,TRBD1,CASSSKTGLTGELFF,TGTGCCAGCAGCTCTAAGACAGGGCTCACCGGGGAGCTGTTTTTT
TRBV28,TRBJ2-7,NA,NA,CASSLGLGLYEQYF,TGTGCCAGCAGTTTGGGGCTTGGACTATACGAGCAGTACTTC
TRBV19,TRBJ1-1,NA,NA,CASSIWRTARNTEAFF,TGTGCCAGTAGTATTTGGCGGACAGCCAGGAACACTGAAGCTTTCTTT
TRBV9,TRBJ1-3,NA,NA,CASSVSTGTGNTIYF,TGTGCCAGCAGCGTATCAACAGGGACTGGAAACACCATATATTTT
TRBV7-2,TRBJ2-7,NA,TRBD2,CASSPAHRTSGSSYEQYF,TGTGCCAGCAGCCCAGCCCACCGGACTAGCGGGAGCTCCTACGAGCAGTACTTC
TRBV7-9,TRBJ2-1,NA,TRBD2,CASSLSGLDKDPQQFF,TGTGCCAGCAGCTTAAGCGGACTAGATAAGGACCCGCAGCAGTTCTTC
TRBV15,TRBJ2-6,NA,NA,CATSRGGGSPGANVLTF,TGTGCCACCAGCCGAGGGGGGGGCTCACCTGGGGCCAACGTCCTGACTTTC